The 12 T cell receptor beta chains presented below share a single source sample, sequenced in a study of blood T cells in healthy people across ages. Through a sample-barcoded 5' primer and a J-beta primer mix, a second PCR was run for roughly 7 to 11 cycles. TCRdb called the 5' RACE reads again in MiXCR, with one record for every CDR3 protein. The table has about a million distinct CDR3 sequences, 30% to 40% seen once. The sequencing sample was made of blood. The receptor source for this set is a man younger than 35 in good health.

This clonotype occurred a few times. The gene calls are TRBV6-2 or TRBV6-3 and TRBJ2-3, with a weak D call TRBD1 (6 bases). Germline V lookup: CDR1 MNHEY, CDR2 SVGEGT. CDR3 length: 14 residues. The V gene lost 8 bases and the J gene lost 4 bases, with 16 bases spanning the gap. The CDR3 nucleotides read TGTGCCAGCCGTAGGGGGAACTTGGCAGATACGCAGTATTTT. It yields the protein CASRRGNLADTQYF.

Regarding this clonotype: Germline and junction disagree at one end, which may indicate a read error. V gene TRBV7-3 combines with J gene TRBJ2-3; D is ambiguous. There are 13 residues in the CDR3. The germline V gene encodes CDR1 SGHTA and CDR2 FQGTGA. The CDR3: CASSLRAVDAQYF. The CDR3 DNA follows: TGTGCCAGCAGCTTAAGGGCAGTAGATGCGCAGTATTTT.

The chain recombines TRBV4-3 with TRBJ2-3; D gene ambiguous. The CDR3 length is 16 residues. V was clipped by 0 bases and J by 2 bases, with 12 bases between them. Germline CDR1 and CDR2: LGHNA and YSLEER. CDR3 loop: CASSQDSATYTDTQYF. CDR3 nucleotide sequence: TGCGCCAGCAGCCAAGATTCCGCGACTTACACAGATACGCAGTATTTT.

This clonotype was observed a handful of times. The chain carries TRBV5-1 and TRBJ1-1; maybe TRBD1 (5 bases). Germline CDR1 and CDR2: SGHRS and YFSETQ. V was pared by 3 bases and J by 8 bases, with 17 bases between. The CDR3 contains 14 residues. The CDR3 reads CASSSSGGANEAFF. Written as DNA, the CDR3 is TGCGCCAGCAGCTCGAGTGGAGGGGCCAACGAAGCTTTCTTT.

In this sample, this clonotype turned up a few times. This chain uses TRBV7-8 with TRBJ2-3; a weak D match, TRBD2 (7 bases). Germline-derived CDR1 and CDR2 are SGHVS and FQNEAQ. V was pared by 5 bases and J by 6 bases, with 15 bases between. The CDR3 runs 14 residues. Here the CDR3 reads CASSPGGRSDTQYF. The CDR3, as DNA: TGTGCCAGCAGCCCCGGGGGGCGGTCGGATACGCAGTATTTT.

This chain joins TRBV12-3 or TRBV12-4 and TRBJ2-5, with TRBD1 matching over 10 bases. CDR3 length equals 14 residues. Trimming took 7 bases from V and 4 from J; bases not matched to a gene: 6. CDR3 DNA sequence: TGTGCCAGCACACCGGGACAGGGGTTAGAGACCCAGTACTTC. It is translated as CASTPGQGLETQYF.

The genes are TRBV20-1 and TRBJ2-3; D not certain. V dropped 2 bases and J dropped 1 base, with 7 bases sitting between them. Germline lookup yields CDR1 DFQATT and CDR2 SNEGSKA (reference sequence). CDR3 length: 13 residues. The CDR3 nucleotides are TGCAGTGCTAGACCGGGTGGCACAGATACGCAGTATTTT. Translating gives CSARPGGTDTQYF.

The chain uses TRBV5-1 and TRBJ1-4; D gene ambiguous. CDR1 is SGHRS, CDR2 YFSETQ, per germline. The CDR3 runs to 14 residues. Trimming left V 2 bases short and J 3 bases short, with 8 bases between. In DNA form, the CDR3 reads TGCGCCAGCAGCTTCCGGGGTGCTAATGAAAAACTGTTTTTT. Amino acids: CASSFRGANEKLFF.

The CDR3, as DNA: TGCAGTGCTTCAAGCTCCGGGGAGCTGTTTTTT. It codes for CSASSSGELFF. V gene TRBV20-1 combines with J gene TRBJ2-2, with D uncertain. Germline V CDR1 and CDR2: DFQATT, SNEGSKA (reference sequence). V shed 5 bases and J shed 6 bases, with 7 bases lying between them. This CDR3 has 11 amino acids.

This chain links TRBV12-3 or TRBV12-4 with TRBJ2-5; TRBD2 matches at 9 bases. With 3 bases clipped from V and 11 bases from J, the junction kept 16 bases outside the gene matches. This CDR3 spans 16 amino acids. The CDR3 region is CASSLRLAGRYNEQYF. The CDR3 coding sequence is TGTGCCAGCAGTTTGAGGCTAGCGGGGCGCTACAATGAGCAGTACTTC.

CDR3 amino acids: CRLIYPFGAGNTEAFF. The CDR3 DNA reads as TGCAGGCTCATATACCCCTTTGGGGCAGGGAACACTGAAGCTTTCTTT. The chain couples TRBV20-1 to TRBJ1-1; possible D gene TRBD1, 5 bases. CDR3 length: 16 amino acids. CDR1 is DFQATT, CDR2 SNEGSKA, per germline (reference sequence).

The chain carries TRBV20-1 and TRBJ2-3; TRBD2 matches 10 bases. The CDR3 sequence is 15 residues long. Trimming removed 4 bases from V and 4 bases from J; junction bases left unmatched: 8. Germline CDR1 reads DFQATT; CDR2 reads SNEGSKA (reference sequence). CDR3 region: CSATRLAGSADTQYF. CDR3 bases: TGCAGTGCTACCCGACTAGCGGGCTCCGCAGATACGCAGTATTTT.